The 18 T cell receptor beta chains reported below all come from one sample, sequenced in a study of response to subunit inactivated influenza vaccine. Via MiXCR, TCRdb re-called the RT-PCR reads, giving one row per CDR3 protein. The repertoire includes 500,000 to 550,000 distinct CDR3 sequences, around 8% of them detected once, and roughly 13% sits in the top ten. The source material was PBMCs from blood, sampled roughly 24 months after vaccination. The receptors stem from a man between 50 and 69 years old who received an inactivated influenza vaccine.

This clonotype has only a few counts. The chain's CDR3 is CSARAQPVAKNIQYF. The CDR3 DNA reads as TGCAGTGCTAGAGCCCAGCCGGTGGCCAAAAACATTCAGTACTTC. The gene calls are TRBV20-1 and TRBJ2-4; D gene unclear. V was pared by 1 base and J by 1 base, with 11 bases between. The CDR3 is made up of 15 amino acids. The germline CDR1 and CDR2 sequences are DFQATT and SNEGSKA (reference sequence).

The V call is TRBV11-2, the J call TRBJ2-5, with a possible D match to TRBD2 (6 bases). Trimming left V 3 bases short and J 6 bases short, with 11 bases between. The CDR3 contains 13 residues. Germline CDR1 and CDR2: SGHAT and FQNNGV. The CDR3 sequence is CASSFAGWKTQYF. Written as DNA, the CDR3 is TGTGCCAGCAGCTTCGCGGGGTGGAAGACCCAGTACTTC.

This clonotype was picked up many times. The rearrangement uses TRBV5-1 and TRBJ2-2, with 9 bases identical to TRBD2. J was trimmed by 1 base and V by 7 bases; bases with no gene match: 2. The CDR3 length is 14 residues. CDR1 and CDR2 (germline): SGHRS, YFSETQ. DNA of the CDR3: TGCGCCAGCCAACTAGCGGGGAACACCGGGGAGCTGTTTTTT. Translation: CASQLAGNTGELFF.

The V gene is TRBV29-1, the J gene TRBJ2-3; the D is unclear. Deletions cut 1 base from V and 4 bases from J, with 15 bases between. CDR1 is SQVTM and CDR2 is ANQGSEA in the germline V gene. The CDR3 contains 15 residues. DNA for the CDR3: TGCAGCGTTGAAGGGGCGGTATTGGGCTCAGATACGCAGTATTTT. Protein sequence: CSVEGAVLGSDTQYF.

The J gene is TRBJ2-4, the V gene TRBV10-3, with 9 bases matching TRBD1. V lost 5 bases and J lost 8; bases outside the gene matches: 10. This CDR3 is 15 amino acids long. CDR1 is ENHRY, CDR2 SYGVKD, per germline. DNA for the CDR3: TGTGCCATCAGTCCTGGGACAGGGTGGTCCGACATTCAGTACTTC. Amino acid sequence: CAISPGTGWSDIQYF.

This clonotype was seen repeatedly, ten times or more. This chain connects TRBV3-1 to TRBJ1-1; no clear D. V lost 4 bases to trimming and J lost 5 bases, with 17 bases between them. Germline assignment: CDR1 LGHDT and CDR2 YNNKEL (reference sequence). The CDR3 loop spans 15 amino acids. CDR3 bases: TGTGCCAGCAGCCTCAACGCACGTGGGTATACTGAAGCTTTCTTT. Its protein is CASSLNARGYTEAFF.

This clonotype was found many times. The chain links TRBV29-1 to TRBJ2-1, with 11 bases identical to TRBD2. CDR1 is SQVTM and CDR2 is ANQGSEA in the germline V gene. This CDR3 has 11 residues. The V and J ends lost 7 bases and 7 bases, in that order; junction bases with no gene match: 0. Here the CDR3 DNA reads TGCAGCGGACTAGCGGGGAATGAGCAGTTCTTC. This translates into CSGLAGNEQFF.

The chain is built from TRBV10-3 and TRBJ2-6; tentative D call: TRBD1 (5 bases). Germline V lookup: CDR1 ENHRY, CDR2 SYGVKD. V dropped 8 bases and J dropped 4 bases, with 12 bases sitting between them. This CDR3 region has 14 residues. CDR3 DNA sequence: TGTGCCATCTCGTCTGGGGCCGGGGCCAACGTCCTGACTTTC. Amino acid sequence: CAISSGAGANVLTF.

The chain is built from TRBV7-2 and TRBJ2-1; 11 positions match TRBD1. This CDR3 region has 14 residues. Germline V gene lookup returns CDR1 SGHTA and CDR2 FQGNSA. The V gene end was trimmed by 5 bases and the J gene end by 8 bases; junction bases not matched to a gene: 5. The CDR3 loop is CASSGQGALDEQFF. The CDR3 DNA is TGTGCCAGCAGCGGACAGGGGGCTCTGGATGAGCAGTTCTTC.

The sample holds a few counts of this clonotype. The rearrangement links TRBV28 to TRBJ2-3; 7 nucleotides match TRBD2. V lost 6 bases and J lost 0; bases outside the gene matches: 6. CDR1 is MDHEN, CDR2 SYDVKM, per germline. The CDR3 is 15 residues long. The CDR3, as DNA: TGTGCCAGCAGCTCTACTAGCGCCAGCACAGATACGCAGTATTTT. Translating gives CASSSTSASTDTQYF.

This clonotype has a handful of counts. The chain employs TRBV18 and TRBJ2-3, with no clear D. The CDR3 length is 16 residues. Between the trimmed V and J ends, which lost 3 bases and 0 bases, there was a span of 13 bases. The germline V gene has CDR1 KGHSH and CDR2 LQKENI. DNA for the CDR3: TGTGCCAGCTCACCGGAGCAGGCAACTAGCACAGATACGCAGTATTTT. Translation gives CASSPEQATSTDTQYF.

The chain carries TRBV5-1 and TRBJ2-2; a possible D gene is TRBD1 (5 bases). The CDR3 extends over 19 amino acids. Trimming left V 0 bases short and J 3 bases short, with 21 bases between. The V gene's germline CDR1 is SGHRS and CDR2 YFSETQ. The CDR3 bases are TGCGCCAGCAGCTTGGTTCTGATAGGGGTCCTTTCCGACACCGGGGAGCTGTTTTTT. Amino acid sequence: CASSLVLIGVLSDTGELFF. Full variable domain (rest looked up from reference TRBV5-1 and TRBJ2-2): KAGVTQTPRYLIKTRGQQVTLSCSPISGHRSVSWYQQTPGQGLQFLFEYFSETQRNKGNFPGRFSGRQFSNSRSEMNVSTLELGDSALYLCASSLVLIGVLSDTGELFFGEGSRLTVL.

This clonotype was recorded a few times. V gene TRBV18 combines with J gene TRBJ2-5; D perhaps matches TRBD1 (5 bases). The germline V gene encodes CDR1 KGHSH and CDR2 LQKENI. The V gene lost 2 bases and the J gene lost 4 bases, with 17 bases spanning the gap. This CDR3 has 16 amino acids. CDR3 DNA sequence: TGTGCCAGCTCACCAATAACAGGTCCCTTGGGAGAGACCCAGTACTTC. Amino acid sequence: CASSPITGPLGETQYF.

The chain combines TRBV12-3 or TRBV12-4 with TRBJ2-6; TRBD1 matches at 7 bases. The CDR3 is 17 amino acids. V trimming: 4 bases; J trimming: 0 bases; junction bases outside the gene matches: 6. CDR3 residues: CASSWDSRSSGANVLTF. The DNA of the CDR3 is TGTGCCAGCAGTTGGGACAGCCGCTCCTCTGGGGCCAACGTCCTGACTTTC.

There are a few counts of this clonotype. This sequence joins TRBV20-1 and TRBJ2-7; D unclear. Germline V gives CDR1 DFQATT, CDR2 SNEGSKA (reference sequence). This CDR3 comprises 14 residues. Trimming cost V 0 bases and J 1 base, with 10 bases left between them. Here the CDR3 DNA reads TGCAGTGCTAGAGATCTGGATAGGTCCTACGAGCAGTACTTC. Protein: CSARDLDRSYEQYF.

This clonotype was seen ten or more times. This sequence joins TRBV6-1 and TRBJ2-3; 12 bases are a match to TRBD1. The CDR3 sequence is 14 residues long. Germline values: CDR1 MNHNS, CDR2 SASEGT. V was clipped by 11 bases and J by 2 bases; unmatched bases: 5. The CDR3 spells CAGDRGLNTDTQYF. The CDR3 DNA reads TGTGCCGGGGACAGGGGGCTCAACACAGATACGCAGTATTTT.

The chain recombines TRBV5-6 with TRBJ1-2; D remains unclear. CDR1 and CDR2 from the germline V gene are SGHDT and YYEEEE. Trimming pared 3 bases from V and 2 bases from J, leaving 11 bases between. The CDR3 runs to 14 residues. The CDR3 nucleotides read TGTGCCAGCAGCTGGAGAGCGGGAAACTATGGCTACACCTTC. This encodes CASSWRAGNYGYTF.

The V and J genes are TRBV20-1 and TRBJ2-3, with 16 bases that match TRBD2. The germline V gene encodes CDR1 DFQATT and CDR2 SNEGSKA (reference sequence). The CDR3 totals 16 residues. V shed 5 bases and J 6 bases; nucleotides not matched to a gene: 8. The CDR3 here is CSAYGTSGGATDTQYF. DNA for the CDR3: TGCAGTGCTTACGGGACTAGCGGGGGGGCAACTGATACGCAGTATTTT.